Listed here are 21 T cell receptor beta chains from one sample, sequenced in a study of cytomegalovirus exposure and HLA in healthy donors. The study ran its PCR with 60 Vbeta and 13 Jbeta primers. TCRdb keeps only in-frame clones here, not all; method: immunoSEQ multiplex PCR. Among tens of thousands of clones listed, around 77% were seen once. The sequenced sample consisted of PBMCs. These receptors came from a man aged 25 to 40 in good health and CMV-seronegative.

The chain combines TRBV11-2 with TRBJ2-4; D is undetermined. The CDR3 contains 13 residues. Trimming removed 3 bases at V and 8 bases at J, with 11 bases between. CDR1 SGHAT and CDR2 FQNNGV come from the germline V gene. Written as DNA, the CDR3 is TGTGCCAGCAGCTTCAGAGGAGAGGACATTCAGTACTTC. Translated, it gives CASSFRGEDIQYF.

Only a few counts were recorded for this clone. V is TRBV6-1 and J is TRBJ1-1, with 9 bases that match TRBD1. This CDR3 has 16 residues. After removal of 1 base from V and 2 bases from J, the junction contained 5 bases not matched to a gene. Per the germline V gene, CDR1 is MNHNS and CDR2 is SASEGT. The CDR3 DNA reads TGTGCCAGCAGTGAAGGAGAGACAGGGGGTAACACTGAAGCTTTCTTT. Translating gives CASSEGETGGNTEAFF.

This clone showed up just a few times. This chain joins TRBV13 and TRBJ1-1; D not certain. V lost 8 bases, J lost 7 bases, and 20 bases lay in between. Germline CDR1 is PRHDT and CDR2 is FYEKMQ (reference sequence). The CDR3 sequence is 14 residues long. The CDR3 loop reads CASRARSPVYEAFF. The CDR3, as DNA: TGTGCCAGCCGCGCGAGGAGTCCCGTCTATGAAGCTTTCTTT.

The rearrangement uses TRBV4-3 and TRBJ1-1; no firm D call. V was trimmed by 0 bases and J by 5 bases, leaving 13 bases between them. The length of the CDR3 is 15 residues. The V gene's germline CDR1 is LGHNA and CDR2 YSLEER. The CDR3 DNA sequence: TGCGCCAGCAGCCAAGATCGTCACGGCGGGACTGAAGCTTTCTTT. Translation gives CASSQDRHGGTEAFF.

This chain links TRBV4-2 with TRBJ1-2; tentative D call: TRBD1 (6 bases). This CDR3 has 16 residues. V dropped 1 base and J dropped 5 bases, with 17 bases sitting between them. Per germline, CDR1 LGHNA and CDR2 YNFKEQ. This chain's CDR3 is CASSQALGAMVYGYTF. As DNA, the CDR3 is TGTGCCAGCAGCCAAGCGCTGGGGGCAATGGTGTATGGCTACACCTTC.

Here the CDR3 reads CASSRGGPINEQYF. The CDR3 coding sequence is TGTGCCAGCAGCCGCGGAGGGCCAATAAACGAGCAGTACTTC. The chain combines TRBV5-6 with TRBJ2-7; D is possibly TRBD2 (6 bases). The V gene lost 4 bases and the J gene lost 5 bases, with 16 bases spanning the gap. The CDR3 length is 14 residues. The germline V gene encodes CDR1 SGHDT and CDR2 YYEEEE.

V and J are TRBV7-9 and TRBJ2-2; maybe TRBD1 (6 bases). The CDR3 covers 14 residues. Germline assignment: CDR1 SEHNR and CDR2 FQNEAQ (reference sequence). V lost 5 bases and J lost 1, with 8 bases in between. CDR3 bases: TGTGCCAGCAGCCCGGGACAGAACACCGGGGAGCTGTTTTTT. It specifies CASSPGQNTGELFF.

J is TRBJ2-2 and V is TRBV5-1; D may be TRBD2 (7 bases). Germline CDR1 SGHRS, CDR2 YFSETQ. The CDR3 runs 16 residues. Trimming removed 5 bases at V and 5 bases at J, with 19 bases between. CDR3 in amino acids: CASRPGVSGTTGELFF. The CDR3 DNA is TGCGCCAGCAGGCCCGGAGTCAGCGGGACAACCGGGGAGCTGTTTTTT.

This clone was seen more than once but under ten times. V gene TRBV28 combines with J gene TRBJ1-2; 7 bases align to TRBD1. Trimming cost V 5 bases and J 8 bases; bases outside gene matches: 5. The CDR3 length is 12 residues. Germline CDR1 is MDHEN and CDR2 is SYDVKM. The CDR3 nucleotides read TGTGCCAGCAGTCTTTCGACAGGGGGCTACACCTTC. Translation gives CASSLSTGGYTF.

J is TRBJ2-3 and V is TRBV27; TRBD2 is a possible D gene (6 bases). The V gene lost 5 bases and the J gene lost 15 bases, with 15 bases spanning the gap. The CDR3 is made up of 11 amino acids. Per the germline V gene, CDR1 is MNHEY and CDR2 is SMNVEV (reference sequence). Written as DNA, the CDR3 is TGTGCCAGCAGTCCAGGAGGGCTTACCTATTTT. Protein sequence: CASSPGGLTYF.

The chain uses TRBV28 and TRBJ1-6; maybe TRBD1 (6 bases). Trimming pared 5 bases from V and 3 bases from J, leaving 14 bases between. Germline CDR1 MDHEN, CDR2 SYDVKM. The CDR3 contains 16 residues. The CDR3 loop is CASSPRGFSYNSPLHF. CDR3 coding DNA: TGTGCCAGCAGTCCAAGGGGGTTCAGCTATAATTCACCCCTCCACTTT.

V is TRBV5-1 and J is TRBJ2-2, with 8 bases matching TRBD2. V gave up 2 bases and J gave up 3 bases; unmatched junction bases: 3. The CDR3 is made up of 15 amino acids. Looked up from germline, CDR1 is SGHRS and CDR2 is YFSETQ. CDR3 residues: CASSFGGGYTGELFF. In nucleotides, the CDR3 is TGCGCCAGCAGCTTCGGGGGGGGTTACACCGGGGAGCTGTTTTTT.

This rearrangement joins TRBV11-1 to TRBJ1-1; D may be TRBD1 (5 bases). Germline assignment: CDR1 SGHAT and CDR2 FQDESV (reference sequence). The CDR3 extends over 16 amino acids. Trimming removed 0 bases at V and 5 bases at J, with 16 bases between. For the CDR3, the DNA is TGTGCCAGCAGCTTAGCGTTTTCCAGGGAGGATACTGAAGCTTTCTTT. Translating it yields CASSLAFSREDTEAFF.

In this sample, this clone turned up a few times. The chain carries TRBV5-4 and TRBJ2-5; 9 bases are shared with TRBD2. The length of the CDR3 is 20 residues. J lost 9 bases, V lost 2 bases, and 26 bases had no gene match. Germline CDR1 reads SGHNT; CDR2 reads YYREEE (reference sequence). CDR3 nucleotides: TGTGCCAGCAGCTTCCTACTATTCGGTCTTAGCGGGAGTCTGCAAGGGGCCCAGTACTTC. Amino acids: CASSFLLFGLSGSLQGAQYF.

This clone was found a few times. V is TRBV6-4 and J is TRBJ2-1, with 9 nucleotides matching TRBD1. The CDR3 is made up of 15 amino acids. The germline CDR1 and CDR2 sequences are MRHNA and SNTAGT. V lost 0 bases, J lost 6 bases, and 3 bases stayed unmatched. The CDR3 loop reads CASSDSDRGGNEQFF. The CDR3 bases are TGTGCCAGCAGTGACTCGGACAGGGGCGGCAATGAGCAGTTCTTC.

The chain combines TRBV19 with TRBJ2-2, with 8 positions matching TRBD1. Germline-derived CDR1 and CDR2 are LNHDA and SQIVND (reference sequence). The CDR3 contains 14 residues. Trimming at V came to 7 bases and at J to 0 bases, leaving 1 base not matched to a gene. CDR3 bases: TGTGCCAGTAAGGACAGGGCGAACACCGGGGAGCTGTTTTTT. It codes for CASKDRANTGELFF.

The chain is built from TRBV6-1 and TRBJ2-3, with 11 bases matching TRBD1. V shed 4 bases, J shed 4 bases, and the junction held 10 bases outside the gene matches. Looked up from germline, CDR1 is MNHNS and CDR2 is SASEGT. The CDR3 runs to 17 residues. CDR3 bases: TGTGCCAGCAGTGTAGCAGCCGGGACAGGGGGTGCAGATACGCAGTATTTT. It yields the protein CASSVAAGTGGADTQYF.

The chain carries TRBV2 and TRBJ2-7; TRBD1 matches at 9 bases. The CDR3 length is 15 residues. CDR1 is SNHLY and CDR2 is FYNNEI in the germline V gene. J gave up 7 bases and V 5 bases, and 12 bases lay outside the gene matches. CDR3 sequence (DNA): TGTGCCAGCAGTTACGGACAGGGGTCCCGTTGGGAGCAGTACTTC. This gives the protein CASSYGQGSRWEQYF.

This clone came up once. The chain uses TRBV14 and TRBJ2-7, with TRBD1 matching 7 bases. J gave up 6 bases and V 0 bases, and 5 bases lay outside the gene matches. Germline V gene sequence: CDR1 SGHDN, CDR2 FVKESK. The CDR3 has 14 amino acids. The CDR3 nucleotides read TGTGCCAGCAGCCAAGAGATTTACAGGGGCGAGCAGTACTTC. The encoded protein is CASSQEIYRGEQYF.

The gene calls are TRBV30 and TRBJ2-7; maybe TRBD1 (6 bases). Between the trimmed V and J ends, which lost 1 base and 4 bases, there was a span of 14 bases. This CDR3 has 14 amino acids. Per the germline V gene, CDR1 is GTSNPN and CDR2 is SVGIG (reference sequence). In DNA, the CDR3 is TGTGCCTGGAGTGCGTGGACAGCCTATTACGAGCAGTACTTC. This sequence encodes CAWSAWTAYYEQYF.

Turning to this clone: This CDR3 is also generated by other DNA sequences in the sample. For the CDR3, the DNA is TGTGCCAGCAGCTTAGTCGGGGGGAGCTACGAGCAGTACTTC. Residues: CASSLVGGSYEQYF. V gene TRBV7-9 combines with J gene TRBJ2-7, with TRBD2 matching 7 bases. V shed 1 base, J shed 3 bases, and the junction held 3 bases outside the gene matches. Per the germline V gene, CDR1 is SEHNR and CDR2 is FQNEAQ (reference sequence). This CDR3 has 14 residues.